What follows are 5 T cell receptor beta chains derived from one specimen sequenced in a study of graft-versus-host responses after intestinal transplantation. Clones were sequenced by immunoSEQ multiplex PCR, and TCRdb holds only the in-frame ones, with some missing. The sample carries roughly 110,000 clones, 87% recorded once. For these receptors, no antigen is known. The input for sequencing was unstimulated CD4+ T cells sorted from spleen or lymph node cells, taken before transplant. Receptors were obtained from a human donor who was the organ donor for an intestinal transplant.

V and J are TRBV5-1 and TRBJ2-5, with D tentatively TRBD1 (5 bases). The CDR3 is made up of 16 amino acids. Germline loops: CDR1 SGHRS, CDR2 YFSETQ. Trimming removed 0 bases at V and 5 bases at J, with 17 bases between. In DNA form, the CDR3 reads TGCGCCAGCAGCTTGGCATTCTTTAGGGGATCCGAGACCCAGTACTTC. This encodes CASSLAFFRGSETQYF.

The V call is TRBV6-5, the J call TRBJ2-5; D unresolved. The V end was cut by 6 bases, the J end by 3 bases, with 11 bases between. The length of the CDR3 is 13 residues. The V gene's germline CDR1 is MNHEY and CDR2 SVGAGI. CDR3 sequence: CASSNGEKETQYF. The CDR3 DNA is TGTGCCAGCAGCAACGGTGAGAAAGAGACCCAGTACTTC.

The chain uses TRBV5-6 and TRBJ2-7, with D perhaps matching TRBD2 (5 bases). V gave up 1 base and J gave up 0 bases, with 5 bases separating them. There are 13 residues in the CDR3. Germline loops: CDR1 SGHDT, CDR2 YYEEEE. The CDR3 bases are TGTGCCAGCAGCTTGACTAGCTCCTACGAGCAGTACTTC. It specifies CASSLTSSYEQYF.

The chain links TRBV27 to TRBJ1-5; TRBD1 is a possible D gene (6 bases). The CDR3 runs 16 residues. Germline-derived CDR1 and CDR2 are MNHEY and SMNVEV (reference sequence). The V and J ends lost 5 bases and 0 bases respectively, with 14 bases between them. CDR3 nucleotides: TGTGCCAGCAGTCCTAACAGGGACTATAGCAATCAGCCCCAGCATTTT. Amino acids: CASSPNRDYSNQPQHF.

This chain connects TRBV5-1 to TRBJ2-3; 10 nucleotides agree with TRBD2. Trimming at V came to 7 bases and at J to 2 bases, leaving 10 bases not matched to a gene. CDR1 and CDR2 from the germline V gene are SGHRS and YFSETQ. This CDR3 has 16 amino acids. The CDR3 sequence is CASGKTSGVSTDTQYF. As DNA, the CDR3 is TGCGCCAGCGGAAAAACTAGCGGGGTTTCCACAGATACGCAGTATTTT. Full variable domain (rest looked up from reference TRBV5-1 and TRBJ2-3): KAGVTQTPRYLIKTRGQQVTLSCSPISGHRSVSWYQQTPGQGLQFLFEYFSETQRNKGNFPGRFSGRQFSNSRSEMNVSTLELGDSALYLCASGKTSGVSTDTQYFGPGTRLTVL.